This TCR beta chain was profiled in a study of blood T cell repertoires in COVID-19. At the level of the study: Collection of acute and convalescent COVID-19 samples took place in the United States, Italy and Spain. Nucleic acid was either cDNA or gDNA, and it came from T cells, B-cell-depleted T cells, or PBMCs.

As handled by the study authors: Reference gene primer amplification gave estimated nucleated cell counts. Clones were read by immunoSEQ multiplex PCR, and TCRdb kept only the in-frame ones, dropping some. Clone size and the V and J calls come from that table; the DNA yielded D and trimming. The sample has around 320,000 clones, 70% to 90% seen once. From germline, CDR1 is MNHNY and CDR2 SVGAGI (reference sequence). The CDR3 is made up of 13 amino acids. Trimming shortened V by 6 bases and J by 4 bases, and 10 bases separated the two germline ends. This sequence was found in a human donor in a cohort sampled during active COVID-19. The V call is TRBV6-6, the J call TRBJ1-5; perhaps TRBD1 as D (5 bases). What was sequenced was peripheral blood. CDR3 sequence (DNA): TGTGCCAGCAGCGCAGGGCCGAATCAGCCCCAGCATTTT. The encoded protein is CASSAGPNQPQHF.